The 8 T cell receptor beta chains in this list originate from one sample, sequenced in a study of vaccination effects on CD4 cells after COVID-19. Measured with immunoSEQ multiplex PCR; TCRdb has only the in-frame clones, and not every one. The profile shows tens of thousands of clones, around 78% of them singletons. Their antigen targets remain unknown. Antigen-specific CD4+ T cell clonotypes were called by their expansion after viral peptide-pool culture in ViraFEST. Once cultured for nine to ten days, the cells underwent separation to obtain CD4+ T cells. The individual was infected with SARS-CoV-2 between March and December 2020, as confirmed by PCR. The sample consisted of CD4+ T cells from PBMCs cultured with a peptide pool, taken before COVID-19 vaccination. Receptor source: a human donor who had a prior SARS-CoV-2 infection.

As for this clone: One end of the junction does not line up with germline, which may come from a read error. The chain has TRBV2 and TRBJ2-1; 10 nucleotides align to TRBD2. The CDR3 length is 14 residues. Germline V gene sequence: CDR1 SNHLY, CDR2 FYNNEI. In DNA form, the CDR3 reads TGTGCCAGCAGTCCCTTCACCAGCGGGGGGGCCGGGGTCTTC. Protein product: CASSPFTSGGAGVF.

This chain joins TRBV11-3 and TRBJ2-7; 9 bases are a match to TRBD2. This CDR3 contains 15 residues. Germline V gene lookup returns CDR1 SGHNT and CDR2 YENEEA. Trimming took 3 bases from V and 0 from J; bases not matched to a gene: 3. CDR3 coding DNA: TGTGCCAGCAGCTTCCGACTAGCGGTCTCCTACGAGCAGTACTTC. It encodes CASSFRLAVSYEQYF.

The rearrangement joins TRBV5-1 to TRBJ1-6, with D possibly TRBD1 on 6 matching bases. V dropped 4 bases and J dropped 4 bases, with 15 bases sitting between them. The CDR3 length is 16 residues. Per germline, CDR1 SGHRS and CDR2 YFSETQ. The CDR3 region is CASSVGQTAYNSPLHF. As DNA, the CDR3 is TGCGCCAGCAGCGTTGGACAGACCGCGTATAATTCACCCCTCCACTTT.

This clone came up once. The chain uses TRBV15 and TRBJ2-3; 7 bases are a match to TRBD2. The CDR3 consists of 17 residues. Germline V gene data show CDR1 as LNHNV and CDR2 as YYDKDF (reference sequence). The junction had 14 bases not matched to a gene; V was cut back by 1 base and J by 7 bases. CDR3 in amino acids: CATSRGQLAASGNTQYF. The CDR3 bases are TGTGCCACCAGCAGAGGCCAGCTAGCGGCCAGCGGGAATACGCAGTATTTT.

V gene TRBV2 combines with J gene TRBJ1-4; D not certain. Per germline, CDR1 SNHLY and CDR2 FYNNEI. The length of the CDR3 is 17 residues. The V and J ends lost 7 bases and 0 bases respectively, with 18 bases between them. CDR3 DNA: TGTGCCAGCAATAGCGTCTTGACGCCCCCAACTAATGAAAAACTGTTTTTT. This codes for CASNSVLTPPTNEKLFF.

This chain uses TRBV3-1 (or the pseudogene TRBV3-2) with TRBJ2-2; 7 nucleotides match TRBD2. The CDR3 extends over 16 amino acids. V dropped 0 bases and J dropped 8; count of bases not matched to a gene: 9. CDR1 LGHDT and CDR2 YNNKEL come from the germline V gene (reference sequence). The CDR3 here is CASSQDRRTRAGELFF. The CDR3 DNA sequence: TGTGCCAGCAGCCAAGATCGTAGGACTAGGGCTGGGGAGCTGTTTTTT.

V and J are TRBV2 and TRBJ2-7; D is perhaps TRBD1 (6 bases). The V and J ends lost 3 bases and 1 base respectively, with 10 bases between them. Germline CDR1 reads SNHLY; CDR2 reads FYNNEI. This CDR3 contains 14 residues. CDR3 bases: TGTGCCAGCAGTGAGGTCAGGGGTTCCTACGAGCAGTACTTC. This codes for CASSEVRGSYEQYF.

The CDR3 reads CASTSNVPDTQYF. DNA of the CDR3: TGTGCCAGCACCTCGAACGTACCAGATACGCAGTATTTT. The chain carries TRBV2 and TRBJ2-3; D unclear. Germline V gene data show CDR1 as SNHLY and CDR2 as FYNNEI. V lost 7 bases and J lost 4, with 12 bases in between. This CDR3 is built from 13 residues.